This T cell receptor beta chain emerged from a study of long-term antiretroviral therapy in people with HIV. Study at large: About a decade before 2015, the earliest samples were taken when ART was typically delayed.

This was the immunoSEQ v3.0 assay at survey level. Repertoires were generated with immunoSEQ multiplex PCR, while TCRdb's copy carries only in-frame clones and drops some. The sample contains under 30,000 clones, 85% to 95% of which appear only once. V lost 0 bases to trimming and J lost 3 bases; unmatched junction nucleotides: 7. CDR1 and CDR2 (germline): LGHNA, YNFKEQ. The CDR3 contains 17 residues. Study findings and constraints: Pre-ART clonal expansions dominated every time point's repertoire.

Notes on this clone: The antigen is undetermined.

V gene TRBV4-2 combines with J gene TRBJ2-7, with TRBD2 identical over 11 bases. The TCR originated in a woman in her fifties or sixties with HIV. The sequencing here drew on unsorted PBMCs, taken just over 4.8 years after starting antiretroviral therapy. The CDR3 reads CASSQETGTSGGYEQYF. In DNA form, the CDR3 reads TGTGCCAGCAGCCAAGAAACCGGGACTAGCGGAGGCTACGAGCAGTACTTC.